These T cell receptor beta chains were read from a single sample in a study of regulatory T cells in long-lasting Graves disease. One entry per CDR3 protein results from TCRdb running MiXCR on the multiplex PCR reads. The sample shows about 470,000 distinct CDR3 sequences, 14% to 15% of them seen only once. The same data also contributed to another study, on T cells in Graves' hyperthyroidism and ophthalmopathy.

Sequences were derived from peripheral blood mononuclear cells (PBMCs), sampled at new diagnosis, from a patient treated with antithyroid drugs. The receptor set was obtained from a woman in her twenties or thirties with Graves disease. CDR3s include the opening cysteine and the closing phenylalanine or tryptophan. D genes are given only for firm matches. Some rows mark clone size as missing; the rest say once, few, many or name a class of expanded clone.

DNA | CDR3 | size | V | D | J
TGTGCCATCACCCCGGACGGACTATATGGCTACACCTTC | CAITPDGLYGYTF | many | TRBV10-3 | NA | TRBJ1-2
TGCAGTGCTAGAGATTTGACTGGCTACACCTTC | CSARDLTGYTF | many | TRBV20-1 | NA | TRBJ1-2
TGCGCCAGCAGCCAAGATCCTGACGAGAACTATGGCTACACCTTC | CASSQDPDENYGYTF | NA | TRBV4-1 | NA | TRBJ1-2
TGTGCCAGCGGACGACGCCAAGGGAGGGCTAACTATGGCTACACCTTC | CASGRRQGRANYGYTF | many | TRBV5-6 | NA | TRBJ1-2
TGTGCCAGCAGCGTGGGACAGGGGAGCGGCGGGGAGCTGTTTTTT | CASSVGQGSGGELFF | many | TRBV11-3 | TRBD1 | TRBJ2-2
TGCGCCAGCAGCCCCTCGGGGGTTAGTCGAGGCTCCTACAATGAGCAGTTCTTC | CASSPSGVSRGSYNEQFF | few | TRBV4-1 | NA | TRBJ2-1
TGCAGGACGACAGGGGCGCTCGCCGCCTCCTACAATGAGCAGTTCTTC | CRTTGALAASYNEQFF | many | TRBV20-1 | TRBD1 | TRBJ2-1
TGTGCCAGCAGCCAACTAGCGAGGGCAGATACGCAGTATTTT | CASSQLARADTQYF | NA | TRBV7-6 | TRBD2 | TRBJ2-3
TGTGCCAGCAGACGGCCAGGCTACACCGGGGAGCTGTTTTTT | CASRRPGYTGELFF | many | TRBV11-2 | NA | TRBJ2-2
TGTGCCAGCAGTTTAGCCAGGGGGTATGGCTACACCTTC | CASSLARGYGYTF | many | TRBV28 | TRBD1 | TRBJ1-2
TGTGCCAGCAGTTTCCCCATGTTCAGGGGGCCCTCCTACAATGAGCAGTTCTTC | CASSFPMFRGPSYNEQFF | many | TRBV28 | TRBD1 | TRBJ2-1
TGCGCCAGCAGCCAAATTGGCCGTGGTGAGCAGTTCTTC | CASSQIGRGEQFF | NA | TRBV4-1 | NA | TRBJ2-1
TGTGCCAGCAGTGATCCCCGGGACAAGGGACTCGGCGAGCAGTACTTC | CASSDPRDKGLGEQYF | many | TRBV6-1 | NA | TRBJ2-7
TGTGCCAGCAGCATAGGCGGGAGTAGAGATGAGCAGTTCTTC | CASSIGGSRDEQFF | many | TRBV6-2/TRBV6-3 | TRBD2 | TRBJ2-1
TGCGCCAGCAGCTTAATGGGACAGGTCTCCAACGTCGCGATATTT | CASSLMGQVSNVAIF | few | TRBV5-1 | TRBD1 | TRBJ1-3
TGTGCCAGTAGTCTCGGACAGGAATCGAGTAATTGGAATCAGCCCCAGCATTTT | CASSLGQESSNWNQPQHF | few | TRBV19 | TRBD1 | TRBJ1-5
TGTGCCACCAGCAGGGCGACAGGGATCCCCTCTACAGATACGCAGTATTTT | CATSRATGIPSTDTQYF | many | TRBV15 | TRBD1 | TRBJ2-3
TGTGCCAGCAGCTTGAGTCTAGCGGTCATCAATGAGCAGTTCTTC | CASSLSLAVINEQFF | many | TRBV7-3 | TRBD2 | TRBJ2-1
TGTGCCAGCAGAAGGACAGGGATCGAGACCCAGTACTTC | CASRRTGIETQYF | many | TRBV6-1 | TRBD1 | TRBJ2-5
TGCAGTGCTAGAGTAGTTGGCGGGAGCTCCTACAATGAGCAGTTCTTC | CSARVVGGSSYNEQFF | many | TRBV20-1 | TRBD2 | TRBJ2-1
TGTGCCAGCAGTTGGGGGGGTAACAATGAGCAGTTCTTC | CASSWGGNNEQFF | many | TRBV27 | TRBD2 | TRBJ2-1
TGTGCCAGCAGCCAATACGGAGTAGCGGGAGCTGGGGCCAACGTCCTGACTTTC | CASSQYGVAGAGANVLTF | NA | TRBV9 | TRBD2 | TRBJ2-6
TGTGCCTGGAGTGTTTCCTACACCGGGGAGCTGTTTTTT | CAWSVSYTGELFF | many | TRBV30 | NA | TRBJ2-2